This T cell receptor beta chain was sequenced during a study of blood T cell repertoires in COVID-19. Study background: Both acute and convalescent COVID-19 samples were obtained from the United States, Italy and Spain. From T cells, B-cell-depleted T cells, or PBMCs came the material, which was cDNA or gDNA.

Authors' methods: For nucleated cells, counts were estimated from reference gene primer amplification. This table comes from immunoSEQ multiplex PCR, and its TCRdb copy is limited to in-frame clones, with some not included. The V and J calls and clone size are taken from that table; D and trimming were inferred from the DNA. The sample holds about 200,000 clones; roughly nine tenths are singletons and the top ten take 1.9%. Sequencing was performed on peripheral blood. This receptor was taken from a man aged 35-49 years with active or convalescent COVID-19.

CDR3 residues: CAWRGRGAGGNTIYF. The CDR3 DNA sequence: TGTGCCTGGAGGGGCAGGGGCGCAGGTGGAAACACCATATATTTT. The chain has TRBV30 and TRBJ1-3; tentatively, D is TRBD1 (6 bases). V lost 3 bases and J 3 bases, leaving 15 bases between the germline ends. Germline loops: CDR1 GTSNPN, CDR2 SVGIG (reference sequence). The length of the CDR3 is 15 residues. Full variable domain (rest looked up from reference TRBV30 and TRBJ1-3): SQTIHQWPATLVQPVGSPLSLECTVEGTSNPNLYWYRQAAGRGLQLLFYSVGIGQISSEVPQNLSASRPQDRQFILSSKKLLLSDSGFYLCAWRGRGAGGNTIYFGEGSWLTVV.